The 21 T cell receptor beta chains below all came from one sample that was sequenced in a study of shared clonotypes between healthy human individuals (dated by TCRdb to the early 2020s). CD8 naive samples were CD45RO-negative cells positively selected for CCR7, giving a CD45RA+CCR7+ population that excluded TemRA cells. Library preparation employed the immunoSEQ multiplex PCR assay. TCRdb retrieved this table from immuneACCESS and kept in-frame rearrangements only. Not all clones are present; in checked studies, unresolved V genes account for under half, and no reason is known for the remainder. The sample contains some 2.1 million clones, about 93% of them found a single time. The ten biggest clones cover roughly 1.7% of the sample. The sample comprised naive CD8+ T cells from PBMCs. The intended sense of this specimen's cell subset or site label: CD45RA+CCR7+. Receptor source: a man between 18 and 29 years old in good health. Some clones in this sample may be carry-over from other donors' samples.

The rearrangement joins TRBV27 to TRBJ1-1; D may be TRBD1 (6 bases). Germline V CDR1 and CDR2: MNHEY, SMNVEV (reference sequence). CDR3 length: 13 amino acids. The V end was cut by 7 bases, the J end by 4 bases, with 13 bases between. CDR3 in amino acids: CASIRGGSTEAFF. The CDR3 DNA is TGTGCCAGCATCAGGGGCGGGAGCACTGAAGCTTTCTTT.

This chain uses TRBV28 with TRBJ2-7; 11 nucleotides agree with TRBD1. Trimming at V came to 5 bases and at J to 5 bases, leaving 5 bases not matched to a gene. The CDR3 is 14 amino acids. Germline V gene sequence: CDR1 MDHEN, CDR2 SYDVKM. CDR3 in amino acids: CASSGTGGIDEQYF. CDR3 sequence (DNA): TGTGCCAGCAGTGGGACAGGGGGTATAGACGAGCAGTACTTC.

The rearrangement joins TRBV5-6 to TRBJ2-7; TRBD1 aligns across 9 bases. Unmatched junction bases numbered 12, after V lost 4 bases and J lost 7 bases. The germline CDR1 and CDR2 sequences are SGHDT and YYEEEE. The CDR3 is 15 amino acids. For the CDR3, the DNA is TGTGCCAGCAGCGTGGGGACAGGGCTCGTCGGGGAGCAGTACTTC. It is translated as CASSVGTGLVGEQYF. Complete variable domain (other parts from reference TRBV5-6 and TRBJ2-7): DAGVTQSPTHLIKTRGQQVTLRCSPKSGHDTVSWYQQALGQGPQFIFQYYEEEERQRGNFPDRFSGHQFPNYSSELNVNALLLGDSALYLCASSVGTGLVGEQYFGPGTRLTVT.

The V and J genes are TRBV27 and TRBJ2-1; the match to TRBD1 covers 7 bases. The CDR3 runs 16 residues. In germline, CDR1 is MNHEY, CDR2 SMNVEV (reference sequence). V lost 2 bases to trimming and J lost 2 bases; unmatched junction nucleotides: 6. The CDR3, as DNA: TGTGCCAGCAGTTTAGGGACAGCGTTCCCCTACAATGAGCAGTTCTTC. Residues: CASSLGTAFPYNEQFF.

V is TRBV6-1 and J is TRBJ1-1; tentative D call: TRBD1 (5 bases). The CDR3 contains 15 residues. The germline V and J ends were trimmed by 2 bases and 2 bases, with 12 bases remaining between them. CDR1 and CDR2 (germline): MNHNS, SASEGT. Written as DNA, the CDR3 is TGTGCCAGCAGTGAATGGTGGGGGATTAACACTGAAGCTTTCTTT. This encodes CASSEWWGINTEAFF.

The genes are TRBV7-8 and TRBJ1-5, with D tentatively TRBD1 (5 bases). The CDR3 runs 15 residues. V dropped 0 bases and J dropped 5 bases, with 11 bases sitting between them. Germline CDR1 reads SGHVS; CDR2 reads FQNEAQ. DNA for the CDR3: TGTGCCAGCAGCTTAGCGTCGGAGGGGTATCAGCCCCAGCATTTT. Translating gives CASSLASEGYQPQHF.

The chain recombines TRBV30 with TRBJ1-1; D remains ambiguous. CDR3 size: 13 residues. Trimming cost V 2 bases and J 4 bases, with 11 bases left between them. CDR1 and CDR2 from the germline V gene are GTSNPN and SVGIG (reference sequence). This CDR3 is CAWSQVSGTEAFF. The CDR3 region has the DNA TGTGCCTGGAGTCAGGTGTCGGGCACTGAAGCTTTCTTT. Looking up the rest from reference TRBV30 and TRBJ1-1 gives the full variable domain: SQTIHQWPATLVQPVGSPLSLECTVEGTSNPNLYWYRQAAGRGLQLLFYSVGIGQISSEVPQNLSASRPQDRQFILSSKKLLLSDSGFYLCAWSQVSGTEAFFGQGTRLTVV.

The V gene is TRBV28, the J gene TRBJ2-1, with D possibly TRBD2 on 6 matching bases. The CDR3 contains 16 residues. Germline-derived CDR1 and CDR2 are MDHEN and SYDVKM. The V and J ends lost 2 bases and 1 base respectively, with 12 bases between them. The CDR3 is CASSLRRGGSYNEQFF. The DNA for the CDR3 is TGTGCCAGCAGTTTAAGAAGGGGAGGATCCTACAATGAGCAGTTCTTC.

This clone was seen just once. J is TRBJ2-7 and V is TRBV5-4, with TRBD2 identical over 12 bases. Germline loops: CDR1 SGHNT, CDR2 YYREEE (reference sequence). This CDR3 comprises 15 residues. Unmatched junction bases numbered 5, after V lost 4 bases and J lost 3 bases. CDR3: CASSLRLAGDYEQYF. Written as DNA, the CDR3 is TGTGCCAGCAGCCTGAGACTAGCGGGAGACTACGAGCAGTACTTC.

V usage is TRBV30 and J usage is TRBJ2-7; TRBD1 aligns across 9 bases. J was trimmed by 9 bases and V by 0 bases; bases with no gene match: 12. This CDR3 has 15 amino acids. CDR1 and CDR2 from the germline V gene are GTSNPN and SVGIG (reference sequence). The CDR3 here is CAWSVTGGALAGQYF. For the CDR3, the DNA is TGTGCCTGGAGTGTAACAGGGGGCGCGCTGGCCGGGCAGTACTTC.

The chain is built from TRBV7-9 and TRBJ2-7; TRBD1 aligns across 11 bases. Germline V CDR1 and CDR2: SEHNR, FQNEAQ (reference sequence). V shed 5 bases and J 0 bases; nucleotides not matched to a gene: 15. The CDR3 runs to 19 residues. CDR3 DNA sequence: TGTGCCAGCAGCCCCACCCCGGGACAGGGGGTCCGCACCTCCTACGAGCAGTACTTC. As protein: CASSPTPGQGVRTSYEQYF.

This chain uses TRBV9 with TRBJ2-7, with no clear D. In germline, CDR1 is SGDLS, CDR2 YYNGEE. CDR3 length: 15 residues. Trimming pared 0 bases from V and 2 bases from J, leaving 12 bases between. The CDR3 region is CASSVAPSDTYEQYF. CDR3 nucleotides: TGTGCCAGCAGCGTAGCCCCCAGCGATACCTACGAGCAGTACTTC.

The chain carries TRBV18 and TRBJ1-1; no clear D gene. V gave up 4 bases and J gave up 8 bases, with 11 bases separating them. The germline CDR1 and CDR2 sequences are KGHSH and LQKENI. This CDR3 has 12 amino acids. CDR3 DNA sequence: TGTGCCAGCTCACTAAAGGCCCCAGAAGCTTTCTTT. This translates into CASSLKAPEAFF.

This clone was observed once. The chain recombines TRBV29-1 with TRBJ2-7; 9 bases agree with TRBD1. J lost 3 bases, V lost 4 bases, and 10 bases had no gene match. Per the germline V gene, CDR1 is SQVTM and CDR2 is ANQGSEA. CDR3 length equals 15 residues. CDR3 residues: CSVGIRDRDLYEQYF. The CDR3 coding sequence is TGCAGCGTTGGAATCCGGGACAGGGATCTCTACGAGCAGTACTTC.

Concerning this clone: A read error may account for a junction end that differs from germline. V and J are TRBV29-1 and TRBJ2-3; perhaps TRBD2 as D (6 bases). The CDR3 is made up of 13 amino acids. Looked up from germline, CDR1 is SQVTM and CDR2 is ANQGSEA. The CDR3 reads CSVGSGLSRESAW. The CDR3 nucleotides read TGCAGCGTTGGCTCAGGGCTGTCCCGGGAGAGCGCTTGG.

Comments on this clone: The sample holds other DNA sequences that translate to the same CDR3. The chain is built from TRBV5-6 and TRBJ2-1, with D perhaps TRBD1 or TRBD2 (5 bases each). Trimming stripped 2 bases from V and 10 bases from J, with 7 bases between. Germline assignment: CDR1 SGHDT and CDR2 YYEEEE. This CDR3 comprises 11 residues. CDR3 protein: CASSFGAEQFF. In DNA form, the CDR3 reads TGTGCCAGCAGCTTCGGGGCCGAGCAGTTCTTC.

The chain carries TRBV13 and TRBJ2-5; TRBD2 agrees at 9 bases. CDR1 and CDR2 from the germline V gene are PRHDT and FYEKMQ (reference sequence). Unmatched junction bases numbered 11, after V lost 1 base and J lost 2 bases. The CDR3 has 18 residues. CDR3 residues: CASSLAPTSGRYQETQYF. DNA of the CDR3: TGTGCCAGCAGCTTAGCCCCCACGAGCGGGAGGTATCAAGAGACCCAGTACTTC.

The sample holds one count of this clone. The chain employs TRBV28 and TRBJ2-7, with unresolved D. CDR1 and CDR2 from the germline V gene are MDHEN and SYDVKM. The CDR3 is made up of 15 amino acids. V was cut by 6 bases and J by 6 bases, with 21 bases left in between. The CDR3 bases are TGTGCCAGCAGCTTCACAATCCGGGTCCCACCCGAGCAGTACTTC. Its protein is CASSFTIRVPPEQYF. The complete variable domain, with remaining parts taken from reference TRBV28 and TRBJ2-7, reads DVKVTQSSRYLVKRTGEKVFLECVQDMDHENMFWYRQDPGLGLRLIYFSYDVKMKEKGDIPEGYSVSREKKERFSLILESASTNQTSMYLCASSFTIRVPPEQYFGPGTRLTVT.

The chain's CDR3 is CASSVVSTGLARTQYF. The CDR3 DNA follows: TGTGCCAGCAGCGTAGTATCGACAGGACTAGCGCGCACGCAGTATTTT. The V and J genes are TRBV9 and TRBJ2-3; 9 bases fit TRBD2. The CDR3 is 16 residues long. The germline V gene encodes CDR1 SGDLS and CDR2 YYNGEE. J gave up 9 bases and V 0 bases, and 11 bases lay outside the gene matches. The variable domain in full, completed from reference TRBV9 and TRBJ2-3, reads DSGVTQTPKHLITATGQRVTLRCSPRSGDLSVYWYQQSLDQGLQFLIQYYNGEERAKGNILERFSAQQFPDLHSELNLSSLELGDSALYFCASSVVSTGLARTQYFGPGTRLTVL.

This chain links TRBV4-1 with TRBJ2-6; D ambiguous. CDR1 is MGHRA and CDR2 is YSYEKL in the germline V gene. Trimming took off 4 bases at V and 4 bases at J, with 5 bases between the two ends. There are 13 residues in the CDR3. CDR3 in amino acids: CASSLRGANVLTF. The CDR3 nucleotides read TGCGCCAGCAGCCTCCGGGGGGCCAACGTCCTGACTTTC.

Written as DNA, the CDR3 is TGCGCCAGCAGCGCGGGAAGGGCCTACGAGCAGTACTTC. The encoded protein is CASSAGRAYEQYF. V gene TRBV5-1 combines with J gene TRBJ2-7, with a tentative D call TRBD2 (6 bases). The CDR3 runs to 13 residues. The V gene lost 4 bases and the J gene lost 2 bases, with 10 bases spanning the gap. Per the germline V gene, CDR1 is SGHRS and CDR2 is YFSETQ.